This TCR beta chain was identified during a study of low-dose radiotherapy and immunotherapy resistance in tumors. In the study overall: Every two weeks patients got nivolumab 240 mg flat dose, plus ipilimumab 1 mg/kg every six weeks, intravenously.

This clonotype was counted only a few times. Germline assignment: CDR1 SQVTM and CDR2 ANQGSEA. The V and J ends lost 7 bases and 0 bases respectively, with 15 bases between them. This CDR3 spans 14 amino acids. Time point here: after trial treatment. Stated treatment: LDRT plus nivolumab, ipilimumab, low-dose cyclophosphamide and aspirin (RACIN trial). Patients who could take part had advanced solid tumors with no tumor-infiltrating lymphocytes. The authors amplified TCRs for approximately 20 PCR cycles with a constant-region primer and a V-primer adapter. TCRdb analysed the reads with MiXCR anew, one entry per CDR3 protein. The sample consists of some 52,000 distinct CDR3 sequences, around 34% of them appearing once.

The sample in question was PBMCs, obtained after low-dose radiotherapy plus immunotherapy. The source is a male donor with rectosigmoid adenocarcinoma. This chain links TRBV29-1 with TRBJ2-5, with TRBD1 as a possible D gene (6 bases). The CDR3 DNA follows: TGCAGCGCAACTCGGACAGCCTACCAAGAGACCCAGTACTTC. Its translation: CSATRTAYQETQYF.